The clone carrying this TCR beta chain has ten or more counts. Its antigen is unknown. This specimen belongs to a study of T-cell reconstitution after alpha-beta-depleted transplantation in children. Findings of the study overall: By about two months after transplant, alpha-beta T cells reportedly arose from several hundred graft clones that had expanded. The authors attributed T-cell counts and diversity one year after transplant mostly to newly produced T cells.

Germline CDR1 and CDR2: MNHNS and SASEGT. This CDR3 comprises 15 residues. V was clipped by 6 bases and J by 1 base, with 15 bases between them. Library preparation (for TCRbeta) was performed with unique molecular identifiers. Using its own MiXCR run on the PCR reads, TCRdb lists one record per CDR3 protein. This table holds 200,000 to 250,000 distinct CDR3 sequences, 7.5% to 9.5% found once. This material consisted of PBMCs, mostly from graft donor cells, taken 180 days after TCRalphabeta/CD19-depleted stem cell transplant. V is TRBV6-1 and J is TRBJ1-2; D not certain. This receptor was taken from a male patient aged 5 to 17 who had a stem cell transplant for acute lymphoblastic leukemia, so the T cells may come from the graft donor. CDR3 loop: CASRPLGGLNYGYTF. CDR3 bases: TGTGCCAGCAGACCCCTCGGCGGCCTTAACTATGGCTACACCTTC.